The 27 T cell receptor beta chains listed next were all sequenced from one sample in a study of molecular identifiers for immune sequencing clone quantification. Via MiXCR, TCRdb re-called the PCR reads, giving one row per CDR3 protein. The data show about 640,000 distinct CDR3 sequences, 15% to 20% seen once. Material: naive CD8+ T cells from blood, with Jurkat cell RNA spiked in. The subset here: FACS-sorted CD8+CD4-CCR7+CD45RA+ naive T cells. The receptors derive from a human donor in good health. Some libraries in this study had Jurkat cell RNA spiked in.

This CDR3 is CASSLGVYYGYTF. CDR3 DNA: TGTGCCAGCAGTTTAGGGGTCTACTATGGCTACACCTTC. The chain is built from TRBV12-3 or TRBV12-4 and TRBJ1-2; D is ambiguous. Trimming cost V 1 base and J 3 bases, with 6 bases left between them. The CDR3 covers 13 residues.

Concerning this clonotype: This may arise from a read error, as a much more abundant clone is one base away. The rearrangement joins TRBV19 to TRBJ2-2; 7 bases are a match to TRBD1. The germline CDR1 and CDR2 sequences are LNHDA and SQIVND (reference sequence). This CDR3 has 13 amino acids. J gave up 4 bases and V 10 bases, and 6 bases lay outside the gene matches. The CDR3 bases are TGTGCCATTAGGACAGGAGTCACCGGGGAGCTGTTTTTT. Residues: CAIRTGVTGELFF.

With respect to this clonotype: This may be a read error, as it is one base from a much larger clone. The chain links TRBV20-1 to TRBJ2-7; perhaps TRBD1 as D (6 bases). The CDR3 loop spans 14 amino acids. Germline CDR1 is DFQATT and CDR2 is SNEGSKA (reference sequence). V was shortened by 6 bases and J by 2 bases, with 17 bases between the two germline ends. CDR3 protein: CSALLDRVPYEQYF. The DNA for the CDR3 is TGCAGTGCCCTCCTGGACAGAGTCCCCTACGAGCAGTACTTC.

This chain joins TRBV6-2 or TRBV6-3 and TRBJ2-7; TRBD2 might be the D (5 bases). V was cut by 2 bases and J by 2 bases, with 13 bases left in between. Germline values: CDR1 MNHEY, CDR2 SVGEGT. CDR3 length: 15 amino acids. As DNA, the CDR3 is TGTGCCAGCAGTTACGGGTCCCGAGCGGCCTACGAGCAGTACTTC. Its protein product is CASSYGSRAAYEQYF.

This clonotype was detected only a few times. The V call is TRBV19, the J call TRBJ1-1, with D perhaps TRBD1 (5 bases). CDR3 length: 13 amino acids. Germline values: CDR1 LNHDA, CDR2 SQIVND (reference sequence). V gave up 3 bases and J gave up 10 bases, with 15 bases separating them. The CDR3: CASSIWVGEAAFF. In DNA, the CDR3 is TGTGCCAGTAGTATCTGGGTAGGGGAGGCAGCTTTCTTT.

The rearrangement uses TRBV3-2 and TRBJ1-2; the table's D call, TRBD1, was not checked against the DNA. TRBV3-2 is assigned pseudogene status. The CDR3 runs to 16 residues. The CDR3 spells CASSQHRAWTNYGYTF. The CDR3 bases are TGTGCCAGCAGCCAGCACAGGGCCTGGACTAACTATGGCTACACCTTC.

As regards this clonotype: A much larger clone is a single base away; this may be a read error. This chain uses TRBV6-2 or TRBV6-3 with TRBJ1-1; D perhaps matches TRBD1 (6 bases). Germline-derived CDR1 and CDR2 are MNHEY and SVGEGT. The CDR3 covers 13 residues. This CDR3 is CASSSGVYTEAIF. The CDR3 DNA is TGTGCCAGCAGTTCAGGGGTTTATACTGAAGCTATCTTT.

CDR3 coding DNA: TGTGCCAGCAGTTACTGGGCGGAGGACGAAGCTTTCTTT. This sequence encodes CASSYWAEDEAFF. This chain connects TRBV6-8 to TRBJ1-1, with D unresolved. Per the germline V gene, CDR1 is MNHGY and CDR2 is SAAAGT. V lost 1 base and J lost 8, with 11 bases in between. The CDR3 consists of 13 residues.

The V call is TRBV9, the J call TRBJ2-7, with D perhaps matching TRBD2 (6 bases). Germline lookup yields CDR1 SGDLS and CDR2 YYNGEE. This CDR3 has 14 residues. Trimming shortened V by 4 bases and J by 7 bases, and 18 bases separated the two germline ends. In DNA form, the CDR3 reads TGTGCCAGCAGCCAGGACCCGGGGGAGAAAGAGCAGTACTTC. As protein: CASSQDPGEKEQYF.

The chain links TRBV6-5 to TRBJ1-2; tentative D call: TRBD1 (5 bases). CDR1 and CDR2 from the germline V gene are MNHEY and SVGAGI. The CDR3 is made up of 12 amino acids. The V end lost 2 bases, the J end lost 7 bases, and 8 bases lay between the germline ends. The CDR3 nucleotides are TGTGCCAGCAGTTACGATGGGGCTGGCTACACCTTC. This sequence encodes CASSYDGAGYTF.

This chain uses TRBV4-3 with TRBJ1-2; D remains unclear. The CDR3 runs 15 residues. The germline gives CDR1 LGHNA, CDR2 YSLEER. V lost 0 bases, J lost 4 bases, and 12 bases lay in between. The CDR3 sequence is CASSQDSISLYGYTF. CDR3 coding DNA: TGCGCCAGCAGCCAAGACTCGATATCCCTCTATGGCTACACCTTC.

This clonotype appeared many times. The chain joins TRBV29-1 to TRBJ2-1; 12 bases align to TRBD2. The germline gives CDR1 SQVTM, CDR2 ANQGSEA. The CDR3 has 14 residues. V lost 3 bases and J lost 7; bases outside the gene matches: 4. CDR3 bases: TGCAGCGTTGAGCCGGGACTAGCGGGTAATGAGCAGTTCTTC. Protein product: CSVEPGLAGNEQFF.

This clonotype was detected ten times or more. V usage is TRBV5-4 and J usage is TRBJ2-7, with 8 bases that match TRBD2. Per germline, CDR1 SGHNT and CDR2 YYREEE (reference sequence). V shed 2 bases and J 6 bases; nucleotides not matched to a gene: 7. CDR3 length: 14 amino acids. The DNA of the CDR3 is TGTGCCAGCAGCTTTGAAGCGGGGGCTTTCGAGCAGTACTTC. The encoded protein is CASSFEAGAFEQYF. The full variable domain, with the rest looked up from reference TRBV5-4 and TRBJ2-7, is ETGVTQSPTHLIKTRGQQVTLRCSSQSGHNTVSWYQQALGQGPQFIFQYYREEENGRGNFPPRFSGLQFPNYSSELNVNALELDDSALYLCASSFEAGAFEQYFGPGTRLTVT.

This clonotype was detected a few times. The chain links TRBV5-6 to TRBJ1-2; maybe TRBD1 (5 bases). In germline, CDR1 is SGHDT, CDR2 YYEEEE. The V and J ends lost 1 base and 4 bases respectively, with 17 bases between them. CDR3 length: 16 amino acids. CDR3 DNA sequence: TGTGCCAGCAGCTTGATTCAAGTGGGACGTCGCTATGGCTACACCTTC. As protein: CASSLIQVGRRYGYTF.

As DNA, the CDR3 is TGTGCCAGCAGTTTGCGGGGGATTGATTCGCACAATGAGCAGTTCTTC. Translated: CASSLRGIDSHNEQFF. This chain connects TRBV27 to TRBJ2-1, with 7 nucleotides matching TRBD2. The junction had 10 bases not matched to a gene; V was cut back by 3 bases and J by 5 bases. The CDR3 extends over 16 amino acids. CDR1 is MNHEY and CDR2 is SMNVEV in the germline V gene (reference sequence).

Points on this clonotype: A read error may account for a junction end that differs from germline. The gene calls are TRBV9 and TRBJ1-1; 7 bases agree with TRBD1. Germline assignment: CDR1 SGDLS and CDR2 YYNGEE. The CDR3 consists of 13 residues. In nucleotides, the CDR3 is TGTGCCAGCAGCGGGGACAGAGACACTGAAGCTGTCTTT. This sequence encodes CASSGDRDTEAVF. The variable domain in full, completed from reference TRBV9 and TRBJ1-1, reads DSGVTQTPKHLITATGQRVTLRCSPRSGDLSVYWYQQSLDQGLQFLIQYYNGEERAKGNILERFSAQQFPDLHSELNLSSLELGDSALYFCASSGDRDTEAVFGQGTRLTVV.

In its sample, this clonotype was seen a few times. A junction boundary mismatches the germline segment, possibly from a read error. This chain uses TRBV27 with TRBJ1-1; 9 positions match TRBD1. Germline V gene data show CDR1 as MNHEY and CDR2 as SMNVEV (reference sequence). This CDR3 has 13 residues. In nucleotides, the CDR3 is TGTGCCAGCGGTTTTCCCGGACAGGGGGAAGCTTTCTTT. It translates to CASGFPGQGEAFF.

This clonotype was counted at least ten times. This sequence joins TRBV4-3 and TRBJ1-2, with a weak D call TRBD1 (6 bases). With 5 bases removed from V and 2 bases from J, the gap between germline ends came to 12 bases. This CDR3 is 14 amino acids long. Germline assignment: CDR1 LGHNA and CDR2 YSLEER. The CDR3: CASSDGGRNYGYTF. The CDR3, as DNA: TGCGCCAGCAGCGACGGGGGCCGAAACTATGGCTACACCTTC.

This clonotype was found many times. V usage is TRBV6-1 and J usage is TRBJ2-7, with 7 bases fitting TRBD1. Per germline, CDR1 MNHNS and CDR2 SASEGT. V gave up 6 bases and J gave up 2 bases; unmatched junction bases: 7. The CDR3 totals 14 residues. The CDR3 here is CASSLDRTPYEQYF. The CDR3 DNA follows: TGTGCCAGCAGCTTGGACAGGACCCCCTACGAGCAGTACTTC.

This clonotype showed up many times. V gene TRBV2 combines with J gene TRBJ1-1; TRBD1 matches 10 bases. The CDR3 runs 16 residues. Germline trimming cut 6 bases from V and 3 bases from J; bases unmatched to any gene: 10. Germline V lookup: CDR1 SNHLY, CDR2 FYNNEI. The CDR3 DNA sequence: TGTGCCAGCAGCCAGGGACAGGGGATTAAGTACACTGAAGCTTTCTTT. The encoded protein is CASSQGQGIKYTEAFF. Drawing the rest from reference TRBV2 and TRBJ1-1, the complete variable domain is EPEVTQTPSHQVTQMGQEVILRCVPISNHLYFYWYRQILGQKVEFLVSFYNNEISEKSEIFDDQFSVERPDGSNFTLKIRSTKLEDSAMYFCASSQGQGIKYTEAFFGQGTRLTVV.

This clonotype was observed at least ten times. The chain joins TRBV9 to TRBJ1-5; D gene uncertain. The germline V gene encodes CDR1 SGDLS and CDR2 YYNGEE. The CDR3 loop spans 13 amino acids. V dropped 4 bases and J dropped 4 bases, with 9 bases sitting between them. CDR3 bases: TGTGCCAGCAGCCCACTCCCTAATCAGCCCCAGCATTTT. Translation: CASSPLPNQPQHF.

The J gene is TRBJ2-1, the V gene TRBV28; the match to TRBD1 covers 7 bases. This CDR3 has 17 amino acids. CDR1 and CDR2 from the germline V gene are MDHEN and SYDVKM. Germline trimming cut 6 bases from V and 5 bases from J; bases unmatched to any gene: 16. The chain's CDR3 is CASSVLTGQDDNNEQFF. The CDR3 coding sequence is TGTGCCAGCAGCGTCCTAACTGGACAGGACGATAACAATGAGCAGTTCTTC.

V and J are TRBV2 and TRBJ2-3; the D is unclear. CDR1 SNHLY and CDR2 FYNNEI come from the germline V gene. The CDR3 covers 16 residues. V lost 1 base and J 0 bases, leaving 11 bases between the germline ends. CDR3: CASSEVGKFSTDTQYF. In DNA form, the CDR3 reads TGTGCCAGCAGTGAAGTGGGAAAATTTAGCACAGATACGCAGTATTTT.

Turning to this clonotype: Since a much larger clone is just one base distant, this may be a read error. The chain employs TRBV12-3 or TRBV12-4 and TRBJ2-3; D gene ambiguous. The CDR3 has 15 residues. V lost 6 bases, J lost 0 bases, and 13 bases lay in between. CDR3 coding DNA: TGTGCCAGCAGGCAAAGGGTATCCAGCACAGATACGCAGTATTTT. Protein product: CASRQRVSSTDTQYF.

There are many counts of this clonotype. The chain recombines TRBV6-2 or TRBV6-3 with TRBJ1-5; TRBD1 matches 8 bases. Germline CDR1 and CDR2: MNHEY and SVGEGT. This CDR3 is built from 14 residues. J was trimmed by 4 bases and V by 6 bases; bases with no gene match: 5. CDR3 region: CASSSGGPNQPQHF. In DNA form, the CDR3 reads TGTGCCAGCAGCTCAGGGGGCCCAAATCAGCCCCAGCATTTT.

This chain links TRBV7-9 with TRBJ1-1, with D hard to call. CDR1 is SEHNR, CDR2 FQNEAQ, per germline (reference sequence). The CDR3 runs 14 residues. The ends were cut back, 3 bases at V and 3 bases at J, with 11 bases in the middle. This CDR3 is CASSFPRNYTEAFF. Here the CDR3 DNA reads TGTGCCAGCAGCTTCCCCAGGAACTACACTGAAGCTTTCTTT.

Only a few counts were recorded for this clonotype. This rearrangement joins TRBV12-3 or TRBV12-4 to TRBJ2-5; tentative D call: TRBD2 (6 bases). The CDR3 covers 15 residues. Trimming took 6 bases from V and 5 from J, leaving 19 bases between them. The CDR3: CASRDRDSSRETQYF. As DNA, the CDR3 is TGTGCCAGCAGGGACCGGGACTCCTCCAGGGAGACCCAGTACTTC.